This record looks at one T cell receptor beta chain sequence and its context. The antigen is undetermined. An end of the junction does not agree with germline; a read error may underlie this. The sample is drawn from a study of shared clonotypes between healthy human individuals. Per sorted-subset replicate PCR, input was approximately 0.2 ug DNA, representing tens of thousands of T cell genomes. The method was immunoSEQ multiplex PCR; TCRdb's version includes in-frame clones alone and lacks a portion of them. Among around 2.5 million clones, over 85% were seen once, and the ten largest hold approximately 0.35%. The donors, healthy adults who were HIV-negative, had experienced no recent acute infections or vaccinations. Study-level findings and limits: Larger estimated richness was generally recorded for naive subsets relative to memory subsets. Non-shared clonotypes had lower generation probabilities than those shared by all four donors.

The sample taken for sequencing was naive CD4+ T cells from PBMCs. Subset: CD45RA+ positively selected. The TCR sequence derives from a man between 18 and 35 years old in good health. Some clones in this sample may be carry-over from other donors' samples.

The CDR3 spells CASSRRLAGPGEQYF. The CDR3 nucleotides are TGCGCCAGCAGCCGAAGACTAGCGGGACCGGGTGAGCAGTACTTC. The chain links TRBV7-2 to TRBJ2-7; 11 nucleotides line up with TRBD2. The CDR3 spans 15 residues. Germline CDR1 and CDR2: SGHTA and FQGNSA.